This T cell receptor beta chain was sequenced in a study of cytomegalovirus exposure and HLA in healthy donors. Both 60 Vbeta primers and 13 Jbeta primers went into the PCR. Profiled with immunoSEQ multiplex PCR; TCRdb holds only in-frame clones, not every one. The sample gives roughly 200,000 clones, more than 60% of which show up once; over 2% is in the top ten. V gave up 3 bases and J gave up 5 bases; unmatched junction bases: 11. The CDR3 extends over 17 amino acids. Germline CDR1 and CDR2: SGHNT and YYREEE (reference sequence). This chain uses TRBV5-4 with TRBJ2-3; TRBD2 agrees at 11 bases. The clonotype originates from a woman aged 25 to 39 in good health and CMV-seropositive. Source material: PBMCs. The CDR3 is CASSWGSLAGVVDTQYF. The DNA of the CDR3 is TGTGCCAGCAGCTGGGGATCACTAGCGGGAGTTGTAGATACGCAGTATTTT.